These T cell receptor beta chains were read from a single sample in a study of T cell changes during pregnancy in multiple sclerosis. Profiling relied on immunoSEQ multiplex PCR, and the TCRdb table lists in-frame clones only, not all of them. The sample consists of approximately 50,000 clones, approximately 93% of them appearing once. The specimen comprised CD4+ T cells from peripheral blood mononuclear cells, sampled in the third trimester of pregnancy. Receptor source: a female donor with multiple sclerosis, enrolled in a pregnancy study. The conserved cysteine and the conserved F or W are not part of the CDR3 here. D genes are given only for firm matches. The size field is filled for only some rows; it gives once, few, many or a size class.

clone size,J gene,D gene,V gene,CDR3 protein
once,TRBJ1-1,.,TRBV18,ASSTGLNTEAF
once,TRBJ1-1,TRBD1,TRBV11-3,ASRRKFGQGSRLTEAF
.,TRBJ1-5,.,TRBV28,ASNRGVGGNQPQH
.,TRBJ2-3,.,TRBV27,ASRQLSTDTQY
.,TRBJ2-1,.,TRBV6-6,ASSDYGLEQF
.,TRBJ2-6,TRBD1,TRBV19,ASSKGAGLSSGANVLT
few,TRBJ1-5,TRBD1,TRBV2,ASSASSRGHQPQH
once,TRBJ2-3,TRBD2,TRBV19,ASSPTSGGTDTQY
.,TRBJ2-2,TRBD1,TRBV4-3,ASSQQRQGAGGAGELF
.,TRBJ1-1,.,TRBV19,ASMNRGPEAF